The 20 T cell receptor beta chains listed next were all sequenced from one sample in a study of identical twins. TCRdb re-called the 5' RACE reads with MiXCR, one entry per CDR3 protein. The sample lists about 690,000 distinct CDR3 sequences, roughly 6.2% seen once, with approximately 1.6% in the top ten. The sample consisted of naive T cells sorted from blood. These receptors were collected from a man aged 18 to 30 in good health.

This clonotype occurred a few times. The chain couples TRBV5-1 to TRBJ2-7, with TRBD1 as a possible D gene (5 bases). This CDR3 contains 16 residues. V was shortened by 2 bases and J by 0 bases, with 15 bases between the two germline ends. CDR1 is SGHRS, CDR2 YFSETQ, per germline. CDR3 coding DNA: TGCGCCAGCAGCTTAGATTGGGGCGCTACCTCCTACGAGCAGTACTTC. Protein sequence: CASSLDWGATSYEQYF.

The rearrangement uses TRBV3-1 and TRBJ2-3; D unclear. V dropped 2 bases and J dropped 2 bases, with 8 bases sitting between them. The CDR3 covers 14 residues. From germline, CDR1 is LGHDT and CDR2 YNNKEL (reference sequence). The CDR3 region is CASSQSQITDTQYF. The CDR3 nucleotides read TGTGCCAGCAGCCAATCCCAGATCACAGATACGCAGTATTTT.

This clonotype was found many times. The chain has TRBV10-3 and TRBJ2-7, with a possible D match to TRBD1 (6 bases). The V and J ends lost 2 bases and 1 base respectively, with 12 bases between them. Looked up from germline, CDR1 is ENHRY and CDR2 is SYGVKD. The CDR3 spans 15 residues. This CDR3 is CAISETGIGSYEQYF. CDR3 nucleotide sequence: TGTGCCATCAGTGAGACAGGGATCGGATCCTACGAGCAGTACTTC.

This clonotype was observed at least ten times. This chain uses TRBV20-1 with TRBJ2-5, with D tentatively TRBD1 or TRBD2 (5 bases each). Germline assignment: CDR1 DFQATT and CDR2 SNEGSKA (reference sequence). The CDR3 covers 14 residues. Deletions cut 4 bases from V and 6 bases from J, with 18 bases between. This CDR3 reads CSATGPMALQTQYF. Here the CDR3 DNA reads TGCAGTGCTACGGGACCCATGGCCCTCCAGACCCAGTACTTC.

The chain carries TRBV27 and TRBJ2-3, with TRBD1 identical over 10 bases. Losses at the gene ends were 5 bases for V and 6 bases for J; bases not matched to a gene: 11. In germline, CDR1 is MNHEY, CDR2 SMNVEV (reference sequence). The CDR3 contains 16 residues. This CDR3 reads CASSPTGQGRGDTQYF. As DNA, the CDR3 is TGTGCCAGCAGTCCCACGGGACAGGGGCGAGGGGATACGCAGTATTTT.

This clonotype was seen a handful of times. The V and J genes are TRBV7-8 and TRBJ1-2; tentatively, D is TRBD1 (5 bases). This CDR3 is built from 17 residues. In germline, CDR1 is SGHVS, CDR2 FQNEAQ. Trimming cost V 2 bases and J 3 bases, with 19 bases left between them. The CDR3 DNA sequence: TGTGCCAGCAGCTTACTGGGCAGCGGCAGGGCTGACTATGGCTACACCTTC. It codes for CASSLLGSGRADYGYTF. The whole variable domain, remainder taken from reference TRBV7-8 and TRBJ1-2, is GAGVSQSPRYKVAKRGQDVALRCDPISGHVSLFWYQQALGQGPEFLTYFQNEAQLDKSGLPSDRFFAERPEGSVSTLKIQRTQQEDSAVYLCASSLLGSGRADYGYTFGSGTRLTVV.

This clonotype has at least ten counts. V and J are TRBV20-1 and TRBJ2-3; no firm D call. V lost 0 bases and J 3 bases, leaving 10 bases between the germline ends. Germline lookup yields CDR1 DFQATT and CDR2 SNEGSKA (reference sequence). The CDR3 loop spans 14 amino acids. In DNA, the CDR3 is TGCAGTGCTAGAGATACGGTCCCAACAGATACGCAGTATTTT. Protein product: CSARDTVPTDTQYF.

The CDR3 spells CAISGPGQGAPGELFF. CDR3 coding DNA: TGTGCCATCAGTGGACCGGGACAGGGGGCCCCCGGGGAGCTGTTTTTT. The genes are TRBV10-3 and TRBJ2-2; TRBD1 matches at 12 bases. V was clipped by 4 bases and J by 6 bases; unmatched bases: 6. In germline, CDR1 is ENHRY, CDR2 SYGVKD. The CDR3 is 16 residues long.

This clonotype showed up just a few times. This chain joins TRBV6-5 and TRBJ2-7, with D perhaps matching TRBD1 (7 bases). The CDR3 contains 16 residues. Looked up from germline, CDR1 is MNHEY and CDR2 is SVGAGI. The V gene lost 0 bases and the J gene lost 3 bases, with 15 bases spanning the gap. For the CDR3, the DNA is TGTGCCAGCAGTTACTCGTTTCCAGGGGGGTACTACGAGCAGTACTTC. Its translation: CASSYSFPGGYYEQYF.

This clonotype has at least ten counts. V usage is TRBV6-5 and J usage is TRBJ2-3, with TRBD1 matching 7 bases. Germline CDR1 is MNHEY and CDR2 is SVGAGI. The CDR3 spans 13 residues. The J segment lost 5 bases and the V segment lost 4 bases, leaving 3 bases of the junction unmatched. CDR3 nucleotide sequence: TGTGCCAGCAGTTCGGCAGGGGGAGATACGCAGTATTTT. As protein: CASSSAGGDTQYF.

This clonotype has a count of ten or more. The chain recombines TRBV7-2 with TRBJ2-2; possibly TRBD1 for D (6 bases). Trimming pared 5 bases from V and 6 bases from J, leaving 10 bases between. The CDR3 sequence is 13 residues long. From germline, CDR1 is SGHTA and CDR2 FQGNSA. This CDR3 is CASSQQGPGELFF. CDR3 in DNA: TGTGCCAGCAGCCAACAGGGTCCCGGGGAGCTGTTTTTT.

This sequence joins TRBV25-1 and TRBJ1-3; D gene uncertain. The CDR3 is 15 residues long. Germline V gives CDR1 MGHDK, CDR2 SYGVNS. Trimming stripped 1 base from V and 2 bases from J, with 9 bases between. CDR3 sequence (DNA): TGTGCCAGCAGTGAATCCCGGGCAGCTGGAAACACCATATATTTT. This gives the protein CASSESRAAGNTIYF.

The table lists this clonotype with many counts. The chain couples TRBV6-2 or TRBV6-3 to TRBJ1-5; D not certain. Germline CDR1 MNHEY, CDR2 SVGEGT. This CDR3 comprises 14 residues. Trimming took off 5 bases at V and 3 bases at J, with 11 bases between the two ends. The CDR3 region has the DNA TGTGCCAGCAGTAGCCGACGGGACAATCAGCCCCAGCATTTT. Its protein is CASSSRRDNQPQHF.

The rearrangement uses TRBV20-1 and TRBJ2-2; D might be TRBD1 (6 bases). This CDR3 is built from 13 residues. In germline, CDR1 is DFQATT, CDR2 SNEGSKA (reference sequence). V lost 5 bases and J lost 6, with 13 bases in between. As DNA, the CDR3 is TGCAGTGCTCTGGACAGTCCACCCGGGGAGCTGTTTTTT. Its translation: CSALDSPPGELFF.

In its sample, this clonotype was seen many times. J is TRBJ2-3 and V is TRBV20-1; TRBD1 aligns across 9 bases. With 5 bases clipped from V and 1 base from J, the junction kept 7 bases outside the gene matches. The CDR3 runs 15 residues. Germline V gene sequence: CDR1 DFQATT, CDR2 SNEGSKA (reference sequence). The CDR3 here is CSAWDRAIGTDTQYF. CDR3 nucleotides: TGCAGTGCTTGGGACAGGGCGATCGGCACAGATACGCAGTATTTT.

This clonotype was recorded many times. The chain's CDR3 is CATSESGTANTDTQYF. The CDR3 DNA sequence: TGTGCCACCAGTGAGTCCGGGACAGCAAACACAGATACGCAGTATTTT. The rearrangement links TRBV24-1 to TRBJ2-3, with 7 bases matching TRBD1. Germline V gene data show CDR1 as KGHDR and CDR2 as SFDVKD. V gave up 4 bases and J gave up 2 bases; unmatched junction bases: 8. This CDR3 spans 16 amino acids.

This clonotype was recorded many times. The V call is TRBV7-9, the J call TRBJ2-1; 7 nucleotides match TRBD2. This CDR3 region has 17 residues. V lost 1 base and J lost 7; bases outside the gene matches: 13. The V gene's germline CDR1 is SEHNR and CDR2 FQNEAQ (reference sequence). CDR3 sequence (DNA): TGTGCCAGCAGCTTAGTGGTGGATAAACTAGCGAATAATGAGCAGTTCTTC. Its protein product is CASSLVVDKLANNEQFF.

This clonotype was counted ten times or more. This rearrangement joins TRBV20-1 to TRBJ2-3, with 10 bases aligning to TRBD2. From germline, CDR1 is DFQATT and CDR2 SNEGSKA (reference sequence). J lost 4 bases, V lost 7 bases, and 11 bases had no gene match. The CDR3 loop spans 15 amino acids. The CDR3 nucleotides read TGCAGTGTCTACCTTGGTAGCGGGAGGCCAGATACGCAGTATTTT. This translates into CSVYLGSGRPDTQYF.

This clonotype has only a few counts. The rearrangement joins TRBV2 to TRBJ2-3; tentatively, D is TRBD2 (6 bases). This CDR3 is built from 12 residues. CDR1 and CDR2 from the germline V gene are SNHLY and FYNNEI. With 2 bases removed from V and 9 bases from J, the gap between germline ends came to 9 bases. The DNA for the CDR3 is TGTGCCAGCAGTGAAATGGCGGGAACGCAGTATTTT. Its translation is CASSEMAGTQYF. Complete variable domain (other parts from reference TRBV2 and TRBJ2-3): EPEVTQTPSHQVTQMGQEVILRCVPISNHLYFYWYRQILGQKVEFLVSFYNNEISEKSEIFDDQFSVERPDGSNFTLKIRSTKLEDSAMYFCASSEMAGTQYFGPGTRLTVL.

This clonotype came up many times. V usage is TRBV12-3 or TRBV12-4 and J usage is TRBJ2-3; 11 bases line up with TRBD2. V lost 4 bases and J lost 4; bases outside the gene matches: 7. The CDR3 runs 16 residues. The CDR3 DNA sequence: TGTGCCAGCAGTTCAGGACTAGCGGGCCTTTCAGATACGCAGTATTTT. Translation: CASSSGLAGLSDTQYF.